Below, 19 T cell receptor beta chains from the same sample are listed, as sequenced in a study of blood T cell repertoires in COVID-19. Some clones are missing from TCRdb's copy, which holds only in-frame ones; the method was immunoSEQ multiplex PCR. The sample lists more than 80,000 clones, about 71% seen once, with under 30% in the top ten. Input material: peripheral blood. The receptors were gathered from a woman aged 60 to 75 in a cohort sampled during active or convalescent COVID-19.

The rearrangement joins TRBV11-3 to TRBJ2-7; 12 bases match TRBD2. Germline-derived CDR1 and CDR2 are SGHNT and YENEEA. Trimming cost V 5 bases and J 2 bases; bases outside gene matches: 1. The CDR3 is made up of 14 amino acids. CDR3 in DNA: TGTGCCAGCAGCCGGACTAGCGGGGCCTACGAGCAGTACTTC. Residues: CASSRTSGAYEQYF.

The J gene is TRBJ2-1, the V gene TRBV5-1; 7 nucleotides align to TRBD2. The CDR3 length is 14 residues. Trimming at V came to 4 bases and at J to 6 bases, leaving 7 bases not matched to a gene. Germline V CDR1 and CDR2: SGHRS, YFSETQ. CDR3 DNA: TGCGCCAGCAGCCCCGCCGGGACTACCAATGAGCAGTTCTTC. Amino acids: CASSPAGTTNEQFF.

This chain uses TRBV9 with TRBJ1-1; unclear D gene. The V end lost 0 bases, the J end lost 0 bases, and 9 bases lay between the germline ends. The germline gives CDR1 SGDLS, CDR2 YYNGEE. There are 15 residues in the CDR3. In DNA, the CDR3 is TGTGCCAGCAGCGTAGGGTCTGCGCTGAACACTGAAGCTTTCTTT. This translates into CASSVGSALNTEAFF.

The CDR3 loop is CASSVWGLSGYTF. CDR3 nucleotides: TGTGCCAGCAGTGTTTGGGGGCTTAGTGGCTACACCTTC. This rearrangement joins TRBV2 to TRBJ1-2; D may be TRBD1 (6 bases). Germline V gene sequence: CDR1 SNHLY, CDR2 FYNNEI. This CDR3 has 13 amino acids. Trimming left V 4 bases short and J 7 bases short, with 13 bases between.

V gene TRBV19 combines with J gene TRBJ1-2; 9 bases map to TRBD1. Trimming at V came to 8 bases and at J to 4 bases, leaving 17 bases not matched to a gene. The CDR3 has 17 residues. Germline CDR1 LNHDA, CDR2 SQIVND (reference sequence). DNA of the CDR3: TGTGCCAGTCATCCTCGGCTCCAGGGACAGGGCTTCTATGGCTACACCTTC. Amino acid sequence: CASHPRLQGQGFYGYTF.

The chain combines TRBV3-1 (or the pseudogene TRBV3-2) with TRBJ2-2, with 7 bases that match TRBD2. The V gene end was trimmed by 3 bases and the J gene end by 6 bases; junction bases not matched to a gene: 7. This CDR3 spans 15 amino acids. Germline CDR1 LGHDT, CDR2 YNNKEL (reference sequence). The CDR3 DNA is TGTGCCAGCAGCCATTCGGGGGGAAGGGCCGGGGAGCTGTTTTTT. This translates into CASSHSGGRAGELFF.

This clone turned up a few times. The CDR3 DNA is TGTGCCAGCAACAGGGGCCAAGAGACCCAGTACTTC. It codes for CASNRGQETQYF. The V call is TRBV9, the J call TRBJ2-5; 7 bases are a match to TRBD1. CDR1 is SGDLS, CDR2 YYNGEE, per germline. With 6 bases clipped from V and 1 base from J, the junction kept 0 bases outside the gene matches. The CDR3 is 12 residues long.

V and J are TRBV7-9 and TRBJ2-3, with D tentatively TRBD2 (5 bases). Trimming stripped 11 bases from V and 2 bases from J, with 17 bases between. The germline gives CDR1 SEHNR, CDR2 FQNEAQ (reference sequence). The length of the CDR3 is 14 residues. The CDR3 reads CAVPGIPITDTQYF. CDR3 nucleotides: TGTGCCGTGCCGGGGATCCCAATCACAGATACGCAGTATTTT.

V gene TRBV25-1 combines with J gene TRBJ1-1; D unclear. V lost 0 bases and J lost 3, with 5 bases in between. CDR3 length: 13 amino acids. CDR1 is MGHDK, CDR2 SYGVNS, per germline. The CDR3 here is CASSEYSYTEAFF. CDR3 in DNA: TGTGCCAGCAGTGAATACAGTTACACTGAAGCTTTCTTT.

A few counts support this clone. The J gene is TRBJ2-7, the V gene TRBV12-3 or TRBV12-4; 7 bases align to TRBD1. V shed 5 bases, J shed 3 bases, and the junction held 4 bases outside the gene matches. The CDR3 covers 13 residues. The CDR3 region has the DNA TGTGCCAGCAGTCTACAGGGGTTCTACGAGCAGTACTTC. Translated: CASSLQGFYEQYF.

The gene calls are TRBV5-5 and TRBJ2-3; 8 bases line up with TRBD2. Germline trimming cut 3 bases from V and 7 bases from J; bases unmatched to any gene: 10. This CDR3 region has 15 residues. CDR1 is SGHKS, CDR2 YYEKEE, per germline (reference sequence). The CDR3 bases are TGTGCCAGCAGCTCGGTAGAGCGGGGGTTGTATACGCAGTATTTT. Protein product: CASSSVERGLYTQYF.

This clone was seen only a few times. The chain employs TRBV11-2 and TRBJ1-1, with D tentatively TRBD1 (5 bases). Germline V lookup: CDR1 SGHAT, CDR2 FQNNGV. Trimming stripped 1 base from V and 3 bases from J, with 6 bases between. This CDR3 is built from 13 residues. CDR3 residues: CASSLVRDTEAFF. The CDR3 DNA reads TGTGCCAGCAGCTTAGTCAGGGACACTGAAGCTTTCTTT.

The chain employs TRBV3-1 (or the pseudogene TRBV3-2) and TRBJ1-1; D is unclear. V was pared by 1 base and J by 4 bases, with 10 bases between. This CDR3 comprises 14 residues. Per germline, CDR1 LGHDT and CDR2 YNNKEL (reference sequence). Written as DNA, the CDR3 is TGTGCCAGCAGCCAAGTGTTGGCAGGCACTGAAGCTTTCTTT. Translation: CASSQVLAGTEAFF.

The V call is TRBV5-1, the J call TRBJ1-2; a possible D gene is TRBD1 (6 bases). This CDR3 region has 14 residues. Germline CDR1 is SGHRS and CDR2 is YFSETQ. V lost 0 bases and J lost 4, with 10 bases in between. The CDR3 region is CASSLGTVPYGYTF. CDR3 sequence (DNA): TGCGCCAGCAGCTTGGGGACAGTTCCCTATGGCTACACCTTC.

CDR3 coding DNA: TGTGCCAGCAGCCCCGGACTAGCGTCAGATACGCAGTATTTT. Its translation is CASSPGLASDTQYF. This chain joins TRBV7-9 and TRBJ2-3; 9 bases match TRBD2. This CDR3 is 14 amino acids long. Germline V lookup: CDR1 SEHNR, CDR2 FQNEAQ (reference sequence). Trimming cost V 5 bases and J 4 bases; bases outside gene matches: 4.

In this sample, this clone turned up once. V gene TRBV30 combines with J gene TRBJ1-2; the D gene is possibly TRBD1 (5 bases). Trimming removed 2 bases at V and 4 bases at J, with 11 bases between. The CDR3 loop spans 13 amino acids. Germline lookup yields CDR1 GTSNPN and CDR2 SVGIG (reference sequence). CDR3 loop: CAWSPGRGYGYTF. CDR3 in DNA: TGTGCCTGGAGTCCTGGGAGGGGCTATGGCTACACCTTC.

This chain uses TRBV28 with TRBJ1-2, with 11 bases aligning to TRBD1. The germline CDR1 and CDR2 sequences are MDHEN and SYDVKM. There are 14 residues in the CDR3. Unmatched junction bases numbered 5, after V lost 5 bases and J lost 6 bases. CDR3 in DNA: TGTGCCAGCAGTCGTCCGGGACAGGGGGATGGCTACACCTTC. Protein: CASSRPGQGDGYTF.

The chain recombines TRBV7-8 with TRBJ2-7, with D hard to call. CDR1 and CDR2 from the germline V gene are SGHVS and FQNEAQ. The germline V and J ends were trimmed by 2 bases and 3 bases, with 8 bases remaining between them. The CDR3 spans 13 residues. The CDR3 coding sequence is TGTGCCAGCAGCTTAACTGCGATCTACGAGCAGTACTTC. Translating it yields CASSLTAIYEQYF.

The chain joins TRBV24-1 to TRBJ2-1; D gene unclear. The CDR3 spans 12 residues. Per germline, CDR1 KGHDR and CDR2 SFDVKD. The germline V and J ends were trimmed by 4 bases and 4 bases, with 4 bases remaining between them. Here the CDR3 reads CATSDRYNEQFF. The CDR3 nucleotides read TGTGCCACCAGTGACCGTTACAATGAGCAGTTCTTC.